These T cell receptor beta chains were read from a single sample in a study of T-cell reconstitution after alpha-beta-depleted transplantation in children. TCRdb reprocessed the PCR reads with MiXCR, giving one entry per CDR3 protein. The table has 440,000 or so distinct CDR3 sequences, under 13% seen once. This specimen consisted of PBMCs from the stem cell graft donor, obtained from the stem cell graft. These receptors were collected from a human donor who donated a stem cell graft to a child with acute myeloid leukemia. CDR3s include the opening cysteine and the closing phenylalanine or tryptophan. The D gene is left open where the match is weak. Expanded clones get a size class; other rows say once, few or many, or leave the size out.

abundance: many
j_gene: TRBJ2-7
d_gene: -
v_gene: TRBV20-1
CDR3nt: TGCAGTGCTAGGGGGGATGAATACGAGCAGTACTTC
CDR3aa: CSARGDEYEQYF

abundance: -
j_gene: TRBJ2-2
d_gene: -
v_gene: TRBV7-9
CDR3nt: TGTGCCAGCAGCTTAGTTTTTAGCGAGAACACCGGGGAGCTGTTTTTT
CDR3aa: CASSLVFSENTGELFF

abundance: many
j_gene: TRBJ2-3
d_gene: -
v_gene: TRBV7-2
CDR3nt: TGTGCCAGCAGCCCCCAGGGGGGTGACACGCAGTATTTT
CDR3aa: CASSPQGGDTQYF

abundance: -
j_gene: TRBJ1-1
d_gene: TRBD1
v_gene: TRBV29-1
CDR3nt: TGCAGCGTTGGGGCAGGGGGGTGGACTGAAGCTTTCTTT
CDR3aa: CSVGAGGWTEAFF

abundance: -
j_gene: TRBJ2-7
d_gene: -
v_gene: TRBV20-1
CDR3nt: TGCAGTGCTAGAGAGGCGGCGAGCTCCTACGAGCAGTACTTC
CDR3aa: CSAREAASSYEQYF

abundance: few
j_gene: TRBJ2-2
d_gene: TRBD1
v_gene: TRBV6-1
CDR3nt: TGTGCCAGCATCCAAGGGGGCGCACGGGTGGCCGGGGAGCTGTTTTTT
CDR3aa: CASIQGGARVAGELFF

abundance: -
j_gene: TRBJ2-7
d_gene: TRBD2
v_gene: TRBV6-2/TRBV6-3
CDR3nt: TGTGCCAGCAGTTCTCCAGCGGGGGCCTCCTACGAGCAGTACTTC
CDR3aa: CASSSPAGASYEQYF

abundance: -
j_gene: TRBJ2-5
d_gene: TRBD2
v_gene: TRBV7-9
CDR3nt: TGTGCCAGCAGCCACACTAGCGGGACACAAGAGACCCAGTACTTC
CDR3aa: CASSHTSGTQETQYF

abundance: many
j_gene: TRBJ2-7
d_gene: -
v_gene: TRBV4-1
CDR3nt: TGCGCCAGCAGCCTAGCGCAGGGGTCCTACGAGCAGTACTTC
CDR3aa: CASSLAQGSYEQYF

abundance: -
j_gene: TRBJ2-7
d_gene: TRBD2
v_gene: TRBV27
CDR3nt: TGTGCCAGCAGCATTAGCGGGAGGGCCTACGAGCAGTACTTC
CDR3aa: CASSISGRAYEQYF

abundance: -
j_gene: TRBJ1-1
d_gene: TRBD1
v_gene: TRBV18
CDR3nt: TGTGCCAGCTCAGACAGGGGAGACACTGAAGCTTTCTTT
CDR3aa: CASSDRGDTEAFF

abundance: many
j_gene: TRBJ2-1
d_gene: -
v_gene: TRBV7-8
CDR3nt: TGTGCCAGCACCCTAAGGAGGGGTTGGGATGAGCAGTTCTTC
CDR3aa: CASTLRRGWDEQFF

abundance: many
j_gene: TRBJ2-1
d_gene: -
v_gene: TRBV7-9
CDR3nt: TGTGCCAGCAGCTTTAGAAAAGGGGGAGGCGATGAGCAGTTCTTC
CDR3aa: CASSFRKGGGDEQFF

abundance: few
j_gene: TRBJ1-2
d_gene: -
v_gene: TRBV6-5
CDR3nt: TGTGCCAGCAGTTACTCTGCCAACTATGGCTACACCTTC
CDR3aa: CASSYSANYGYTF

abundance: -
j_gene: TRBJ1-3
d_gene: -
v_gene: TRBV5-1
CDR3nt: TGCGCCAGCAGCCCCCCGCAGGATGGAAACACCATATATTTT
CDR3aa: CASSPPQDGNTIYF

abundance: -
j_gene: TRBJ1-5
d_gene: -
v_gene: TRBV5-1
CDR3nt: TGCGCCAGCAGCGCGGGGGACGATCAGCTCCAGCATTTT
CDR3aa: CASSAGDDQLQHF

abundance: few
j_gene: TRBJ2-1
d_gene: -
v_gene: TRBV6-5
CDR3nt: TGTGCCAGCAGTTACCGGGACACCACCTACAATGAGCAGTTCTTC
CDR3aa: CASSYRDTTYNEQFF

abundance: few
j_gene: TRBJ2-5
d_gene: -
v_gene: TRBV4-3
CDR3nt: TGCGCCAGCAGCCATTTTTCTCGTGACAGAGAGACCCAGTACTTC
CDR3aa: CASSHFSRDRETQYF

abundance: -
j_gene: TRBJ2-7
d_gene: TRBD2
v_gene: TRBV20-1
CDR3nt: TGCAGTGCTAGGGGGACTAGCGGGAGGGTGGGTTACGAGCAGTACTTC
CDR3aa: CSARGTSGRVGYEQYF

abundance: few
j_gene: TRBJ2-1
d_gene: -
v_gene: TRBV6-5
CDR3nt: TGTGCCAGCAGTTACCGTGTGGGGAGACTAACGGACAATGAGCAGTTCTTC
CDR3aa: CASSYRVGRLTDNEQFF

abundance: -
j_gene: TRBJ2-7
d_gene: -
v_gene: TRBV20-1
CDR3nt: TGCAGTGTCCCCCGAGGGGGGTCCTACGAGCAGTACTTC
CDR3aa: CSVPRGGSYEQYF

abundance: few
j_gene: TRBJ2-2
d_gene: -
v_gene: TRBV4-1
CDR3nt: TGCGCCAGCAGCCAAGATGGGTACGCCGGGGAGCTGTTTTTT
CDR3aa: CASSQDGYAGELFF

abundance: many
j_gene: TRBJ1-5
d_gene: -
v_gene: TRBV5-1
CDR3nt: TGCGCCAGCTCAGACCAGGGTGGCAATCAGCCCCAGCATTTT
CDR3aa: CASSDQGGNQPQHF

abundance: few
j_gene: TRBJ2-2
d_gene: -
v_gene: TRBV6-5
CDR3nt: TGTGCCAGCAGTTACTCACGGGGAGGCCGAACCGGGGAGCTGTTTTTT
CDR3aa: CASSYSRGGRTGELFF

abundance: many
j_gene: TRBJ1-6
d_gene: -
v_gene: TRBV9
CDR3nt: TGTGCCAGCACCAGCTCCTATAATTCACCCCTCCACTTT
CDR3aa: CASTSSYNSPLHF

abundance: few
j_gene: TRBJ2-7
d_gene: TRBD1
v_gene: TRBV5-1
CDR3nt: TGCGCCAGCAGTGTGACAGGGCTTCCCTACGAGCAGTACTTC
CDR3aa: CASSVTGLPYEQYF

abundance: -
j_gene: TRBJ1-4
d_gene: -
v_gene: TRBV6-5
CDR3nt: TGTGCCAGCAGTTACCTAGAGACAGTGAGAAATGAAAAACTGTTTTTT
CDR3aa: CASSYLETVRNEKLFF

abundance: few
j_gene: TRBJ2-3
d_gene: -
v_gene: TRBV7-9
CDR3nt: TGTGCCAGCAGCTTACGAGGAATGCTGGACACAGATACGCAGTATTTT
CDR3aa: CASSLRGMLDTDTQYF

abundance: many
j_gene: TRBJ2-3
d_gene: -
v_gene: TRBV10-3
CDR3nt: TGTGCCCTTCGCATCGAGTCGAGCACAGATACGCAGTATTTT
CDR3aa: CALRIESSTDTQYF

abundance: many
j_gene: TRBJ2-3
d_gene: -
v_gene: TRBV18
CDR3nt: TGTGCCAGCTCACCGAAAAGGACTGCTAGCACAGATACGCAGTATTTT
CDR3aa: CASSPKRTASTDTQYF

abundance: few
j_gene: TRBJ2-1
d_gene: -
v_gene: TRBV7-2
CDR3nt: TGTGCCAGCAGCCCTACCCCAGCCTACAATGAGCAGTTCTTC
CDR3aa: CASSPTPAYNEQFF

abundance: -
j_gene: TRBJ2-5
d_gene: -
v_gene: TRBV2
CDR3nt: TGTGCCAACATCCGGGACGTAGGACAAGAGACCCAGTACTTC
CDR3aa: CANIRDVGQETQYF

abundance: -
j_gene: TRBJ2-3
d_gene: -
v_gene: TRBV12-3/TRBV12-4
CDR3nt: TGTGCCAGCAGTTTAAGGGTTGGGTTGGCAGATACGCAGTATTTT
CDR3aa: CASSLRVGLADTQYF

abundance: few
j_gene: TRBJ1-3
d_gene: -
v_gene: TRBV4-2
CDR3nt: TGTGCCAGCAGCCAAGAAGGGGGGAAAGGAAACACCATATATTTT
CDR3aa: CASSQEGGKGNTIYF

abundance: few
j_gene: TRBJ1-2
d_gene: -
v_gene: TRBV7-9
CDR3nt: TGTGCCAGCAGCTTACACACAGTGGACGGCTACACCTTC
CDR3aa: CASSLHTVDGYTF

abundance: -
j_gene: TRBJ1-5
d_gene: TRBD1
v_gene: TRBV7-8
CDR3nt: TGTGCCAGCAGCTTAGCGCTCCCGGGACAGGACAATCAGCCCCAGCATTTT
CDR3aa: CASSLALPGQDNQPQHF